The next 27 T cell receptor beta chains were all read from a single sample in a study of T cell changes during pregnancy in multiple sclerosis. Method: immunoSEQ multiplex PCR; TCRdb's copy keeps in-frame clones and lacks some. The sample lists roughly 84,000 clones; just over 90% were seen once. Sequenced here: peripheral blood, sampled in the third trimester of pregnancy. The source of these receptors is a female donor in good health, enrolled as a control in a pregnancy study.

The chain carries TRBV5-8 and TRBJ1-1; 7 bases agree with TRBD1. Germline loops: CDR1 SGHTS, CDR2 YDEGEE. The V and J ends lost 3 bases and 1 base, in that order; junction bases with no gene match: 3. The CDR3 is made up of 14 amino acids. The CDR3 is CASSYGTENTEAFF. CDR3 sequence (DNA): TGTGCCAGCAGCTACGGGACAGAGAACACTGAAGCTTTCTTT.

The V call is TRBV11-2, the J call TRBJ2-7; D uncertain. This CDR3 has 13 residues. Germline V gene lookup returns CDR1 SGHAT and CDR2 FQNNGV. The germline V and J ends were trimmed by 0 bases and 3 bases, with 6 bases remaining between them. CDR3 nucleotides: TGTGCCAGCAGCTTAGAGGCAGACTACGAGCAGTACTTC. As protein: CASSLEADYEQYF.

The chain uses TRBV2 and TRBJ2-1; 11 nucleotides match TRBD2. This CDR3 is built from 15 residues. CDR1 and CDR2 (germline): SNHLY, FYNNEI. J lost 7 bases, V lost 6 bases, and 8 bases had no gene match. The CDR3 protein is CASSVTSGRGNEQFF. In nucleotides, the CDR3 is TGTGCCAGCAGCGTAACTAGCGGGAGAGGTAATGAGCAGTTCTTC.

V usage is TRBV5-6 and J usage is TRBJ2-4; TRBD1 agrees at 7 bases. This CDR3 spans 14 amino acids. The germline CDR1 and CDR2 sequences are SGHDT and YYEEEE. V gave up 4 bases and J gave up 10 bases; unmatched junction bases: 11. The CDR3 reads CASSATRQGRIQYF. DNA of the CDR3: TGTGCCAGCAGCGCCACTCGACAGGGACGGATTCAGTACTTC.

This chain uses TRBV7-9 with TRBJ1-4, with D tentatively TRBD1 (6 bases). The ends were cut back, 6 bases at V and 7 bases at J, with 15 bases in the middle. Per the germline V gene, CDR1 is SEHNR and CDR2 is FQNEAQ (reference sequence). The CDR3 runs 14 residues. CDR3 residues: CASSSQGKGEKLFF. For the CDR3, the DNA is TGTGCCAGCAGTTCTCAGGGGAAGGGTGAAAAACTGTTTTTT.

The chain carries TRBV5-4 and TRBJ1-2; D may be TRBD1 (6 bases). Trimming removed 0 bases from V and 4 bases from J, with 10 bases in between. CDR1 SGHNT and CDR2 YYREEE come from the germline V gene (reference sequence). The CDR3 covers 14 residues. The CDR3: CASSLGQEIYGYTF. CDR3 sequence (DNA): TGTGCCAGCAGCTTGGGACAGGAGATCTATGGCTACACCTTC.

The chain employs TRBV5-1 and TRBJ1-1, with D maybe TRBD1 (5 bases). V was shortened by 2 bases and J by 5 bases, with 16 bases between the two germline ends. The CDR3 loop spans 15 amino acids. In germline, CDR1 is SGHRS, CDR2 YFSETQ. The CDR3 loop reads CASSFREGTFTEAFF. Written as DNA, the CDR3 is TGCGCCAGCAGCTTCCGGGAGGGGACGTTTACTGAAGCTTTCTTT. The entire variable domain, with the rest obtained from reference TRBV5-1 and TRBJ1-1, is as follows: KAGVTQTPRYLIKTRGQQVTLSCSPISGHRSVSWYQQTPGQGLQFLFEYFSETQRNKGNFPGRFSGRQFSNSRSEMNVSTLELGDSALYLCASSFREGTFTEAFFGQGTRLTVV.

The gene calls are TRBV6-1 and TRBJ1-2; D unclear. Germline CDR1 MNHNS, CDR2 SASEGT. V gave up 2 bases and J gave up 8 bases, with 12 bases separating them. The CDR3 is 13 residues long. Written as DNA, the CDR3 is TGTGCCAGCAGTGAAAATGTGGGCGGGGGCTACACCTTC. Translating it yields CASSENVGGGYTF.

The CDR3, as DNA: TGTGCCAGCTCACAACAGAAGAACACTGAAGCTTTCTTT. Protein: CASSQQKNTEAFF. The chain is built from TRBV18 and TRBJ1-1; D not resolved. Per the germline V gene, CDR1 is KGHSH and CDR2 is LQKENI. This CDR3 has 13 amino acids. V was cut by 4 bases and J by 1 base, with 7 bases left in between.

J is TRBJ2-3 and V is TRBV5-6, with a tentative D call TRBD2 (5 bases). CDR1 and CDR2 (germline): SGHDT, YYEEEE. This CDR3 region has 14 residues. V lost 1 base to trimming and J lost 2 bases, with 8 bases between them. The CDR3 DNA sequence: TGTGCCAGCAGCTTGAGCGGCCTCACAGATACGCAGTATTTT. Its translation is CASSLSGLTDTQYF.

This chain uses TRBV7-8 with TRBJ1-5; the match to TRBD1 covers 11 bases. V was pared by 5 bases and J by 0 bases, with 9 bases of the junction left unmatched. This CDR3 has 18 amino acids. CDR1 is SGHVS and CDR2 is FQNEAQ in the germline V gene. This CDR3 is CASSPADRGLGSNQPQHF. CDR3 DNA sequence: TGTGCCAGCAGCCCAGCGGACAGGGGGCTCGGTAGCAATCAGCCCCAGCATTTT.

This clone was detected only once. The V call is TRBV5-1, the J call TRBJ2-3, with TRBD1 as a possible D gene (6 bases). The CDR3 contains 15 residues. From germline, CDR1 is SGHRS and CDR2 YFSETQ. Trimming removed 4 bases from V and 3 bases from J, with 15 bases in between. CDR3 DNA: TGCGCCAGCAGCCTCACAGGGATTCGTACAGATACGCAGTATTTT. Translated, it gives CASSLTGIRTDTQYF. Full variable domain (rest looked up from reference TRBV5-1 and TRBJ2-3): KAGVTQTPRYLIKTRGQQVTLSCSPISGHRSVSWYQQTPGQGLQFLFEYFSETQRNKGNFPGRFSGRQFSNSRSEMNVSTLELGDSALYLCASSLTGIRTDTQYFGPGTRLTVL.

This chain uses TRBV6-1 with TRBJ2-7, with a weak D call TRBD1 (6 bases). Germline V CDR1 and CDR2: MNHNS, SASEGT. The CDR3 has 14 amino acids. Trimming left V 3 bases short and J 3 bases short, with 12 bases between. The CDR3 coding sequence is TGTGCCAGCAGTGACCGGGACAATTTCTACGAGCAGTACTTC. It codes for CASSDRDNFYEQYF.

The chain employs TRBV9 and TRBJ2-3, with D tentatively TRBD2 (5 bases). Trimming shortened V by 3 bases and J by 1 base, and 15 bases separated the two germline ends. Germline lookup yields CDR1 SGDLS and CDR2 YYNGEE. The CDR3 covers 16 residues. As DNA, the CDR3 is TGTGCCAGCAGCGCGATGAACGGGATTGGCACAGATACGCAGTATTTT. It translates to CASSAMNGIGTDTQYF.

This chain connects TRBV12-5 to TRBJ2-2; a possible D gene is TRBD1 (5 bases). The CDR3 has 16 residues. With 6 bases removed from V and 4 bases from J, the gap between germline ends came to 18 bases. In germline, CDR1 is LGHNT, CDR2 FRNRAP. The CDR3 reads CASGTTGLIGTGELFF. Here the CDR3 DNA reads TGTGCTAGTGGAACAACAGGTCTCATCGGCACCGGGGAGCTGTTTTTT.

The rearrangement uses TRBV2 and TRBJ1-5; D possibly corresponds to TRBD1 (6 bases). The CDR3 runs 13 residues. Germline loops: CDR1 SNHLY, CDR2 FYNNEI. With 5 bases removed from V and 4 bases from J, the gap between germline ends came to 9 bases. CDR3 DNA sequence: TGTGCCAGCAGTCCCCAGGGGAATCAGCCCCAGCATTTT. It codes for CASSPQGNQPQHF.

The J gene is TRBJ2-7, the V gene TRBV21-1; the table's TRBD2 call for D was not verified on the DNA. TRBV21-1 is recorded as a pseudogene. This CDR3 region has 15 residues. CDR3 nucleotide sequence: TGTGCCAGCAGCCCACGACTAGCGGGAGACTACGAGCAGTACTTC. Its translation is CASSPRLAGDYEQYF.

The chain is built from TRBV2 and TRBJ2-5; no clear D gene. Trimming cost V 4 bases and J 4 bases, with 4 bases left between them. CDR3 length: 11 residues. Germline V lookup: CDR1 SNHLY, CDR2 FYNNEI. DNA of the CDR3: TGTGCCAGCAGTGCTCTAGAGACCCAGTACTTC. Amino acids: CASSALETQYF.

This chain links TRBV5-1 with TRBJ1-1; D gene unclear. Looked up from germline, CDR1 is SGHRS and CDR2 is YFSETQ. V lost 0 bases to trimming and J lost 5 bases, with 14 bases between them. The CDR3 has 15 amino acids. In DNA form, the CDR3 reads TGCGCCAGCAGCTTGGTCCCCTCTAGTGGTACTGAAGCTTTCTTT. Residues: CASSLVPSSGTEAFF. Filled out from reference TRBV5-1 and TRBJ1-1, the complete variable domain reads KAGVTQTPRYLIKTRGQQVTLSCSPISGHRSVSWYQQTPGQGLQFLFEYFSETQRNKGNFPGRFSGRQFSNSRSEMNVSTLELGDSALYLCASSLVPSSGTEAFFGQGTRLTVV.

The V gene is TRBV28, the J gene TRBJ1-3; TRBD1 agrees at 10 bases. The CDR3 is 13 amino acids. The germline V gene has CDR1 MDHEN and CDR2 SYDVKM. The J segment lost 8 bases and the V segment lost 5 bases, leaving 3 bases of the junction unmatched. CDR3 nucleotide sequence: TGTGCCAGCAGTGACGGACAGGGGGACACCATATATTTT. Protein sequence: CASSDGQGDTIYF.

The V call is TRBV19, the J call TRBJ2-5; TRBD1 matches 7 bases. Germline V CDR1 and CDR2: LNHDA, SQIVND (reference sequence). The CDR3 runs to 14 residues. Trimming cost V 9 bases and J 4 bases; bases outside gene matches: 11. The CDR3 loop reads CARKQGRVRETQYF. CDR3 DNA sequence: TGTGCCAGGAAACAGGGGAGAGTTCGAGAGACCCAGTACTTC.

This chain links TRBV28 with TRBJ1-3; possibly TRBD1 for D (5 bases). Germline values: CDR1 MDHEN, CDR2 SYDVKM. The CDR3 covers 17 residues. Trimming removed 4 bases from V and 0 bases from J, with 16 bases in between. The CDR3 DNA reads TGTGCCAGCAGTTCTCCGGGAGGGGCCGGCTCTGGAAACACCATATATTTT. Amino acid sequence: CASSSPGGAGSGNTIYF.

This clone occurred once. The chain employs TRBV28 and TRBJ1-2; D ambiguous. Trimming took off 2 bases at V and 4 bases at J, with 8 bases between the two ends. Germline V gene sequence: CDR1 MDHEN, CDR2 SYDVKM. The CDR3 has 13 amino acids. The CDR3 nucleotides are TGTGCCAGCAGTTTAATACAGACCTATGGCTACACCTTC. Translation gives CASSLIQTYGYTF.

The J gene is TRBJ2-5, the V gene TRBV5-3, with 13 bases lining up with TRBD2. TRBV5-3 belongs to the ORF category, with a function that is uncertain. The CDR3 consists of 16 residues. The trim removed 4 bases at V and 1 base at J, leaving 4 bases unmatched. CDR3 nucleotide sequence: TGTGCCAGAAGCGGGGGACTAGCGGGACCCCAAGAGACCCAGTACTTC. This encodes CARSGGLAGPQETQYF.

The V gene is TRBV27, the J gene TRBJ2-1; D not certain. The CDR3 loop spans 15 amino acids. V was cut by 3 bases and J by 0 bases, with 9 bases left in between. Per the germline V gene, CDR1 is MNHEY and CDR2 is SMNVEV (reference sequence). In nucleotides, the CDR3 is TGTGCCAGCAGTTTGGGCAAGAGCTCCTACAATGAGCAGTTCTTC. Translation: CASSLGKSSYNEQFF.

This clone was recorded once. The chain carries TRBV2 and TRBJ1-1; D is perhaps TRBD1 (6 bases). Between the trimmed V and J ends, which lost 6 bases and 2 bases, there was a span of 16 bases. The germline CDR1 and CDR2 sequences are SNHLY and FYNNEI. There are 15 residues in the CDR3. CDR3 protein: CASRSDDRLNTEAFF. DNA of the CDR3: TGTGCCAGCAGATCTGATGACAGGCTTAACACTGAAGCTTTCTTT.

This sequence joins TRBV4-1 and TRBJ2-7, with 7 bases that match TRBD2. The V gene end was trimmed by 3 bases and the J gene end by 2 bases; junction bases not matched to a gene: 4. Germline V gives CDR1 MGHRA, CDR2 YSYEKL. The CDR3 loop spans 14 amino acids. The CDR3 reads CASSHGGGAYEQYF. CDR3 DNA sequence: TGCGCCAGCAGCCACGGTGGGGGGGCCTACGAGCAGTACTTC.